This T cell receptor beta chain was sequenced for a study of early T cells in non-severe SARS-CoV-2 infection. TCRdb ran MiXCR on the 5' RACE reads and lists one entry per CDR3 protein. The data hold about 130,000 distinct CDR3 sequences, with under 15% observed a single time. This clonotype was detected only a few times. Sequencing input: whole blood. The clonotype originates from an adult who was a healthcare worker with PCR-confirmed SARS-CoV-2 infection or an uninfected control (not recorded which).

CDR3 sequence reads: CAISSGQAANYGYTF. As DNA, the CDR3 is TGTGCCATCTCCTCTGGACAGGCTGCTAACTATGGCTACACCTTC. This chain uses TRBV10-3 with TRBJ1-2; TRBD1 aligns across 7 bases. The V and J ends lost 8 bases and 0 bases, in that order; junction bases with no gene match: 9. Germline V gene data show CDR1 as ENHRY and CDR2 as SYGVKD. CDR3 length: 15 residues.